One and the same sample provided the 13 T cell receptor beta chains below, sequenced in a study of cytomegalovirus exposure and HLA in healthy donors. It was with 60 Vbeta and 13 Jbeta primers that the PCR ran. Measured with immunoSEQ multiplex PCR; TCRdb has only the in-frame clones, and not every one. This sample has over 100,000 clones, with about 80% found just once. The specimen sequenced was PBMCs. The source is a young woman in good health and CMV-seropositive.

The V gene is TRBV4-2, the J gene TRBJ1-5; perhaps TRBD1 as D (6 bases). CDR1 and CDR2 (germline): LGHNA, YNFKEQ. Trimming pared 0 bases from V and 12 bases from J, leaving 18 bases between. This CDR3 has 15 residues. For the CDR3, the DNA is TGTGCCAGCAGCCAAGATCTCGGGCCAATACAGGGCCAGCATTTT. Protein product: CASSQDLGPIQGQHF.

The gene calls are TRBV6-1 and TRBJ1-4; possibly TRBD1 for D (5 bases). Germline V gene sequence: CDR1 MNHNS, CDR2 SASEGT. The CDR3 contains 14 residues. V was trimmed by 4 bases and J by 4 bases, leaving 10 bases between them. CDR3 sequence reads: CASSVDSLNEKLFF. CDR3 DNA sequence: TGTGCCAGCAGTGTAGACAGCCTTAATGAAAAACTGTTTTTT.

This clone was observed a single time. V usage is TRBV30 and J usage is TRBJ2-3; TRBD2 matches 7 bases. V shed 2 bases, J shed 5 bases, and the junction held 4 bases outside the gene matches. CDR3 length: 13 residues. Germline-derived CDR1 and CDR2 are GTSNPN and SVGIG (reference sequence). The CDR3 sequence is CAWSLGGGDTQYF. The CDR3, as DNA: TGTGCCTGGAGTCTTGGGGGGGGAGATACGCAGTATTTT.

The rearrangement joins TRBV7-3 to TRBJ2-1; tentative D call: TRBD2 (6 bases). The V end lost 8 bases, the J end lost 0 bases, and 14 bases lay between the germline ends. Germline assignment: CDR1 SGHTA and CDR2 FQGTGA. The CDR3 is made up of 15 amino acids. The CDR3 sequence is CASAPGLNSYNEQFF. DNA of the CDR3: TGTGCCAGCGCGCCGGGACTGAACTCCTACAATGAGCAGTTCTTC.

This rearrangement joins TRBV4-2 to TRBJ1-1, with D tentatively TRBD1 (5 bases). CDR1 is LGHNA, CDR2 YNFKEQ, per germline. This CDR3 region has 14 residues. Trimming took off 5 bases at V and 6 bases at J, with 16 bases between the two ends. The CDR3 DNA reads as TGTGCCAGCAGCTTGGCCGGTCCAGGGCCTGAAGCTTTCTTT. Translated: CASSLAGPGPEAFF.

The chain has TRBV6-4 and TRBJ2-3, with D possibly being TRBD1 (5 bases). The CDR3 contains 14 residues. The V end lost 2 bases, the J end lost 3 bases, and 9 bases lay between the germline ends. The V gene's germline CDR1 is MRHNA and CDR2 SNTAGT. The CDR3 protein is CASSDRGGTDTQYF. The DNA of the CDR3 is TGTGCCAGCAGTGACAGGGGCGGAACAGATACGCAGTATTTT.

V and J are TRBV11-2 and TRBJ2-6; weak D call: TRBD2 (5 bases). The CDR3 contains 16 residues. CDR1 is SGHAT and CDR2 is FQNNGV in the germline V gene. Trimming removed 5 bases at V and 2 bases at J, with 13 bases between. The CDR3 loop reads CASSGVRGTGANVLTF. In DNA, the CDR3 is TGTGCCAGCAGCGGTGTTAGAGGGACTGGGGCCAACGTCCTGACTTTC.

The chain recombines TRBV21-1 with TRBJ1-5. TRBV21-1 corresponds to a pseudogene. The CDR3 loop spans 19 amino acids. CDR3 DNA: TGTGCCAGCAGCCCCAACGCCCCAAAGAGAGATTATAGCAATCAGCCCCAGCATTTT. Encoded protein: CASSPNAPKRDYSNQPQHF.

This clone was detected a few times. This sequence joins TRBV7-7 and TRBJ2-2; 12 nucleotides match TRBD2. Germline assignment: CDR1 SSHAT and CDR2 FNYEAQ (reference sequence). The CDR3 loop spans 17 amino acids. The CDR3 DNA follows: TGTGCTAGCCCCGGAGCCAGACTAGCGGGAGAACCCGGGGAGCTGTTTTTT. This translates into CASPGARLAGEPGELFF. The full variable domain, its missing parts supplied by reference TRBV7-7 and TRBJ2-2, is GAGVSQSPRYKVTKRGQDVTLRCDPISSHATLYWYQQALGQGPEFLTYFNYEAQPDKSGLPSDRFSAERPEGSISTLTIQRTEQRDSAMYRCASPGARLAGEPGELFFGEGSRLTVL.

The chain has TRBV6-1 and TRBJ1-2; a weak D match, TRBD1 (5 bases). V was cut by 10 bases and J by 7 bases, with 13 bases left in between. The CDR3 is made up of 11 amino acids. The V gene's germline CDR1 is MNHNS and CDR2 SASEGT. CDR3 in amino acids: CATGEWGGYTF. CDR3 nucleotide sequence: TGTGCCACGGGGGAGTGGGGTGGCTACACCTTC.

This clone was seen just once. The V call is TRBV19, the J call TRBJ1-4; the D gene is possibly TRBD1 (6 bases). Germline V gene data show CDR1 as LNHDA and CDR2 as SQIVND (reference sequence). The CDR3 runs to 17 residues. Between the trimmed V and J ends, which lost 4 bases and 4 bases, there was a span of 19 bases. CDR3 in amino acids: CASSTAQGFGHNEKLFF. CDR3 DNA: TGTGCCAGTAGTACGGCACAGGGATTCGGACATAATGAAAAACTGTTTTTT.

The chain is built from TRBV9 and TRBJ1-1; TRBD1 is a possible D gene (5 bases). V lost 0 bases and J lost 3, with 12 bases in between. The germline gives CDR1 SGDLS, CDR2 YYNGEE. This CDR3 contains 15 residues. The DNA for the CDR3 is TGTGCCAGCAGCGTAGCTCCGGGGGTCTACACTGAAGCTTTCTTT. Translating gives CASSVAPGVYTEAFF.

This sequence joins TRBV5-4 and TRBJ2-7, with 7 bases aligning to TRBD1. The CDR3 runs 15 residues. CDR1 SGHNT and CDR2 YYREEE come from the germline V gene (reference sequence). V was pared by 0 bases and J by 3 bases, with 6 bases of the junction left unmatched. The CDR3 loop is CASSLEGTANYEQYF. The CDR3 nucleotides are TGTGCCAGCAGCTTGGAAGGGACAGCAAACTACGAGCAGTACTTC.